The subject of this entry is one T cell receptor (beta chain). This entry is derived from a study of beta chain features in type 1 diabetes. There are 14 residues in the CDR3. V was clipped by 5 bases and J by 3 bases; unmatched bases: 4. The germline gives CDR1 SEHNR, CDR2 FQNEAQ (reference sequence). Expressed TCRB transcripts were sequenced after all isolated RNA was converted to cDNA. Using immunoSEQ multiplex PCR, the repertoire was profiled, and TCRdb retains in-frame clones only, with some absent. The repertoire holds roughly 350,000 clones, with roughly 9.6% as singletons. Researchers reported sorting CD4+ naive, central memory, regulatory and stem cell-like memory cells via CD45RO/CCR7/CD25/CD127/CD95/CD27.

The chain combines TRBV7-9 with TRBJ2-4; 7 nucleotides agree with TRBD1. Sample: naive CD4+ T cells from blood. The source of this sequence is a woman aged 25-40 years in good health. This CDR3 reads CASSERDSKNIQYF. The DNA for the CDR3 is TGTGCCAGCAGCGAACGGGACAGCAAAAACATTCAGTACTTC.